This is a list of T cell receptor beta chains from one sample in a study of early T cells in non-severe SARS-CoV-2 infection. TCRdb reprocessed the 5' RACE reads via MiXCR and lists one record per CDR3 protein. Seen here are tens of thousands of distinct CDR3 sequences, about 8% observed once, and the top ten hold 9.5% to 15%. This specimen consisted of whole blood, obtained at baseline. These receptor sequences come from an adult who was a healthcare worker with PCR-confirmed SARS-CoV-2 infection or an uninfected control (not recorded which). Each CDR3 is given with its conserved first and last residue. Each record gives: CDR3 protein, CDR3 DNA, clone size, V gene, J gene, D gene. The D gene is left open where the match is weak. Some rows mark clone size as missing; the rest say once, few, many or name a class of expanded clone.

CDR3: CSELYAGTGNNYGYTF
DNA: TGCAGCGAGCTTTACGCCGGGACAGGGAACAACTATGGCTACACCTTC
size: NA
V: TRBV29-1
J: TRBJ1-2
D: TRBD1

CDR3: CASSEGLAGAGAYEQYF
DNA: TGCGCCAGCAGTGAAGGGCTAGCGGGGGCCGGGGCCTACGAGCAGTACTTC
size: many
V: TRBV10-2
J: TRBJ2-7
D: TRBD2

CDR3: CASQPEAGGLETQYF
DNA: TGTGCCAGCCAACCAGAGGCAGGGGGACTGGAGACCCAGTACTTC
size: NA
V: TRBV28
J: TRBJ2-5
D: NA

CDR3: CATSGRDSRETQYF
DNA: TGTGCCACCAGCGGCCGGGACAGCAGGGAGACCCAGTACTTC
size: few
V: TRBV15
J: TRBJ2-5
D: TRBD1

CDR3: CASRNQGAPDEKLFF
DNA: TGTGCCAGCAGAAACCAGGGGGCGCCTGATGAAAAACTGTTTTTT
size: many
V: TRBV6-6
J: TRBJ1-4
D: TRBD1

CDR3: CASSHSSGGALYEQYF
DNA: TGTGCCAGCAGCCACTCTAGCGGGGGGGCCCTCTACGAGCAGTACTTC
size: few
V: TRBV5-4
J: TRBJ2-7
D: TRBD2

CDR3: CASSPGASSGNTIYF
DNA: TGTGCCAGCAGCCCCGGGGCAAGCTCTGGAAACACCATATATTTT
size: NA
V: TRBV7-9
J: TRBJ1-3
D: NA

CDR3: CSARDPSRGQPQHF
DNA: TGCAGTGCTAGAGATCCATCCCGAGGGCAGCCCCAGCATTTT
size: medium-sized
V: TRBV20-1
J: TRBJ1-5
D: NA

CDR3: CASSRSGTGGSKNIQYF
DNA: TGTGCCAGCAGCCGGTCCGGGACAGGGGGCTCCAAAAACATTCAGTACTTC
size: many
V: TRBV3-1
J: TRBJ2-4
D: TRBD1

CDR3: CASSQDDQKTAYF
DNA: TGTGCCAGCAGCCAAGATGACCAGAAAACAGCGTACTTC
size: many
V: TRBV4-2
J: TRBJ2-7
D: NA

CDR3: CASSYSTRGKVSPLHF
DNA: TGTGCCAGCAGTTACTCGACCAGGGGGAAGGTTTCACCCCTCCACTTT
size: NA
V: TRBV6-2/TRBV6-3
J: TRBJ1-6
D: TRBD1

CDR3: CASSGGQGVTDTQYF
DNA: TGTGCCAGCAGCGGGGGACAGGGTGTCACAGATACGCAGTATTTT
size: NA
V: TRBV5-4
J: TRBJ2-3
D: TRBD1

CDR3: CASRSGTGGEQPQHF
DNA: TGTGCCAGCAGATCCGGGACAGGGGGTGAACAGCCCCAGCATTTT
size: many
V: TRBV6-5
J: TRBJ1-5
D: TRBD1

CDR3: CASRQGVVNEQFF
DNA: TGTGCTAGCCGACAGGGAGTTGTTAATGAGCAGTTCTTC
size: NA
V: TRBV12-5
J: TRBJ2-1
D: TRBD1

CDR3: CASSELGTSGGETQYF
DNA: TGCGCCAGCAGTGAGCTTGGGACTAGCGGGGGAGAGACCCAGTACTTC
size: many
V: TRBV10-2
J: TRBJ2-5
D: TRBD2

CDR3: CSVAGGTGFEQYF
DNA: TGCAGCGTCGCGGGGGGGACAGGGTTCGAGCAGTACTTC
size: many
V: TRBV29-1
J: TRBJ2-7
D: NA

CDR3: CASSYFSGGFTYNEQFF
DNA: TGTGCCAGCAGTTACTTTAGCGGGGGGTTCACCTACAATGAGCAGTTCTTC
size: NA
V: TRBV6-5
J: TRBJ2-1
D: TRBD2

CDR3: CASSFPEGTKDGYTF
DNA: TGTGCCAGCAGCTTCCCGGAGGGGACGAAAGATGGCTACACCTTC
size: few
V: TRBV5-4
J: TRBJ1-2
D: NA

CDR3: CASSQDNRKNSPLHF
DNA: TGCGCCAGCAGCCAAGATAACAGGAAAAATTCACCCCTCCACTTT
size: many
V: TRBV4-3
J: TRBJ1-6
D: NA

CDR3: CASSLRTGGSYEQYF
DNA: TGTGCCAGCAGCCTCCGGACAGGGGGCAGCTACGAGCAGTACTTC
size: few
V: TRBV7-9
J: TRBJ2-7
D: TRBD1

CDR3: CASSDRTGGAFF
DNA: TGTGCCAGCAGTGATCGGACAGGCGGCGCTTTCTTT
size: NA
V: TRBV6-1
J: TRBJ1-1
D: TRBD1

CDR3: CASSQAGGLTTEAFF
DNA: TGTGCCAGCAGCCAAGCGGGAGGTCTGACGACTGAAGCTTTCTTT
size: many
V: TRBV3-1
J: TRBJ1-1
D: NA

CDR3: CASMPGGREKLFF
DNA: TGTGCCAGTATGCCAGGGGGACGAGAAAAACTGTTTTTT
size: many
V: TRBV19
J: TRBJ1-4
D: TRBD1

CDR3: CASSLPGASLEQYF
DNA: TGTGCCAGCAGTCTACCGGGGGCTTCCCTCGAGCAGTACTTC
size: few
V: TRBV2
J: TRBJ2-7
D: NA

CDR3: CATSRDPNQPQHF
DNA: TGTGCCACCAGCAGAGATCCAAATCAGCCCCAGCATTTT
size: many
V: TRBV15
J: TRBJ1-5
D: NA

CDR3: CASSLDGRGTGELFF
DNA: TGTGCCAGCAGCTTAGATGGCAGGGGGACCGGGGAGCTGTTTTTT
size: many
V: TRBV11-2
J: TRBJ2-2
D: TRBD1

CDR3: CAWSVVVPPGGNTIYF
DNA: TGTGCCTGGAGTGTAGTGGTCCCCCCGGGAGGAAACACCATATATTTT
size: many
V: TRBV30
J: TRBJ1-3
D: NA

CDR3: CASSGGTANYGYTF
DNA: TGTGCCAGCAGCGGAGGGACAGCGAACTATGGCTACACCTTC
size: few
V: TRBV7-9
J: TRBJ1-2
D: TRBD1

CDR3: CASSLSGRTEQYF
DNA: TGTGCCAGCAGCTTGTCCGGCCGAACCGAGCAGTACTTC
size: NA
V: TRBV11-2
J: TRBJ2-7
D: NA

CDR3: CASSDDGSYEQYF
DNA: TGCGCCAGCAGCGACGACGGCTCCTACGAGCAGTACTTC
size: NA
V: TRBV5-1
J: TRBJ2-7
D: NA

CDR3: CASSYIGSGGDTDTQYF
DNA: TGTGCCAGCAGTTACATCGGAAGCGGGGGAGATACAGATACGCAGTATTTT
size: few
V: TRBV6-2/TRBV6-3
J: TRBJ2-3
D: TRBD2

CDR3: CASSHPLAAGGPYNEQFF
DNA: TGCGCCAGCAGCCATCCCCTGGCAGCGGGGGGGCCCTACAATGAGCAGTTCTTC
size: few
V: TRBV4-1
J: TRBJ2-1
D: TRBD2

CDR3: CASSVGLYRQGGETQYF
DNA: TGTGCCAGCAGCGTAGGCTTGTACAGGCAGGGCGGAGAGACCCAGTACTTC
size: few
V: TRBV9
J: TRBJ2-5
D: NA

CDR3: CASSPEETQYF
DNA: TGTGCCAGCTCACCGGAAGAGACCCAGTACTTC
size: few
V: TRBV18
J: TRBJ2-5
D: NA

CDR3: CASRTDRGPGDTQYF
DNA: TGTGCCAGCAGGACGGACAGGGGGCCGGGAGATACGCAGTATTTT
size: NA
V: TRBV5-5
J: TRBJ2-3
D: TRBD1

CDR3: CAISDGRGEGYTF
DNA: TGTGCCATCAGTGACGGGAGGGGGGAAGGCTACACCTTC
size: many
V: TRBV10-3
J: TRBJ1-2
D: NA

CDR3: CASSFDRVAYNEQFF
DNA: TGTGCCAGCAGCTTTGACAGGGTGGCCTACAATGAGCAGTTCTTC
size: few
V: TRBV7-2
J: TRBJ2-1
D: TRBD1

CDR3: CASSKTGTSNQPQHF
DNA: TGTGCCAGCAGCAAGACAGGGACTAGCAATCAGCCCCAGCATTTT
size: few
V: TRBV21-1
J: TRBJ1-5
D: NA

CDR3: CASTTPGTAVYGYTF
DNA: TGTGCCAGCACCACGCCGGGGACTGCAGTCTATGGCTACACCTTC
size: few
V: TRBV6-2/TRBV6-3
J: TRBJ1-2
D: NA

CDR3: CASSYTSGGRNEQFF
DNA: TGTGCCAGCAGTTACACTAGCGGGGGCAGGAATGAGCAGTTCTTC
size: few
V: TRBV6-5
J: TRBJ2-1
D: TRBD2

CDR3: CASSTQGSEQFF
DNA: TGTGCCAGCAGCACACAGGGTAGTGAGCAGTTCTTC
size: few
V: TRBV7-9
J: TRBJ2-1
D: NA